Presented here are 8 T cell receptor beta chains from one specimen sequenced in a study of blood T cells in healthy people across ages. A second PCR, run for roughly 7 to 12 cycles, used a sample-barcoded 5' primer plus a J-beta primer mix. Using its own MiXCR run on the 5' RACE reads, TCRdb lists one record per CDR3 protein. There are around 580,000 distinct CDR3 sequences in the sample; under 55% occur only once, and approximately 23% lies in the top ten. Sequences were obtained from blood. The receptors come from an elderly man in good health.

This clonotype was detected only a few times. V gene TRBV20-1 combines with J gene TRBJ2-7; the D gene is possibly TRBD2 (7 bases). The CDR3 runs to 14 residues. Trimming removed 3 bases at V and 0 bases at J, with 12 bases between. Germline-derived CDR1 and CDR2 are DFQATT and SNEGSKA (reference sequence). DNA for the CDR3: TGCAGTGCTAGGAGGGGGGGCCCCTCCTACGAGCAGTACTTC. It yields the protein CSARRGGPSYEQYF.

A note on this clonotype: At one end the junction does not follow the germline gene, possibly because of a read error. The J gene is TRBJ2-5, the V gene TRBV12-3 or TRBV12-4, with D possibly called TRBD1 or TRBD2 (5 bases each). CDR3 size: 14 residues. The CDR3 reads CASSYGTTQETLYF. DNA for the CDR3: TGTGCCAGCAGTTACGGGACGACCCAAGAGACCCTGTACTTC.

The gene calls are TRBV20-1 and TRBJ1-1; D uncertain. Trimming stripped 0 bases from V and 8 bases from J, with 19 bases between. Germline loops: CDR1 DFQATT, CDR2 SNEGSKA (reference sequence). The CDR3 spans 15 residues. CDR3 protein: CSARDRLLGLWEAFF. DNA for the CDR3: TGCAGTGCTAGAGATAGACTGCTCGGGCTTTGGGAAGCTTTCTTT.

This chain connects TRBV29-1 to TRBJ2-5, with TRBD1 as a possible D gene (5 bases). Per germline, CDR1 SQVTM and CDR2 ANQGSEA. This CDR3 has 13 amino acids. Trimming left V 5 bases short and J 5 bases short, with 15 bases between. The CDR3 DNA is TGCAGCGTTCGAAAGGGGTCTGGGGAGACCCAGTACTTC. Its protein is CSVRKGSGETQYF. Full variable domain (rest looked up from reference TRBV29-1 and TRBJ2-5): SAVISQKPSRDICQRGTSLTIQCQVDSQVTMMFWYRQQPGQSLTLIATANQGSEATYESGFVIDKFPISRPNLTFSTLTVSNMSPEDSSIYLCSVRKGSGETQYFGPGTRLLVL.

The J gene is TRBJ2-5, the V gene TRBV12-3 or TRBV12-4; D not resolved. The length of the CDR3 is 15 residues. Trimming removed 3 bases at V and 4 bases at J, with 15 bases between. CDR3: CASSFGPRPGETQYF. Written as DNA, the CDR3 is TGTGCCAGCAGTTTCGGGCCAAGGCCTGGAGAGACCCAGTACTTC.

The chain combines TRBV7-9 with TRBJ1-1; 12 nucleotides match TRBD1. V shed 4 bases, J shed 1 base, and the junction held 10 bases outside the gene matches. Germline V gene data show CDR1 as SEHNR and CDR2 as FQNEAQ (reference sequence). This CDR3 has 18 residues. The CDR3 region is CASSSGGTGGSSNTEAFF. CDR3 nucleotide sequence: TGTGCCAGCAGCTCCGGCGGGACAGGGGGCAGTTCGAACACTGAAGCTTTCTTT. Looking up the rest from reference TRBV7-9 and TRBJ1-1 gives the full variable domain: DTGVSQNPRHKITKRGQNVTFRCDPISEHNRLYWYRQTLGQGPEFLTYFQNEAQLEKSRLLSDRFSAERPKGSFSTLEIQRTEQGDSAMYLCASSSGGTGGSSNTEAFFGQGTRLTVV.

The chain couples TRBV20-1 to TRBJ1-4; TRBD1 might be the D (5 bases). The CDR3 runs to 13 residues. CDR1 and CDR2 (germline): DFQATT, SNEGSKA (reference sequence). Trimming took off 2 bases at V and 7 bases at J, with 11 bases between the two ends. This CDR3 is CSARHPQGEKLFF. The CDR3 nucleotides read TGCAGTGCTAGACACCCGCAGGGTGAAAAACTGTTTTTT.

This clonotype turned up a few times. The V call is TRBV7-2, the J call TRBJ2-4; a possible D gene is TRBD2 (5 bases). V was clipped by 5 bases and J by 8 bases, with 19 bases between them. Germline V CDR1 and CDR2: SGHTA, FQGNSA. The CDR3 totals 15 residues. The CDR3 DNA reads as TGTGCCAGCAGCCCCCGCCTTGACGGGGTTTACATTCAGTACTTC. Translating it yields CASSPRLDGVYIQYF.